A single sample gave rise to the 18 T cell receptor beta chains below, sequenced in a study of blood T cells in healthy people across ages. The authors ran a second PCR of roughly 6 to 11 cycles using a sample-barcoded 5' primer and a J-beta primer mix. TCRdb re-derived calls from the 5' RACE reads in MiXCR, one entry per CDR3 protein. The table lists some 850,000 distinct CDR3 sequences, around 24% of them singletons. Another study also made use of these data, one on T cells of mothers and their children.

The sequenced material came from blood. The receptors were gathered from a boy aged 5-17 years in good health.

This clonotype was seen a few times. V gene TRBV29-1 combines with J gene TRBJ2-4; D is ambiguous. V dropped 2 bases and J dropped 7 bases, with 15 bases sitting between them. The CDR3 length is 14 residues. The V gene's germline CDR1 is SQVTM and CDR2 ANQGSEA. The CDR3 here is CSVEPEESPNIQYF. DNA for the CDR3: TGCAGCGTTGAACCGGAAGAATCCCCTAACATTCAGTACTTC.

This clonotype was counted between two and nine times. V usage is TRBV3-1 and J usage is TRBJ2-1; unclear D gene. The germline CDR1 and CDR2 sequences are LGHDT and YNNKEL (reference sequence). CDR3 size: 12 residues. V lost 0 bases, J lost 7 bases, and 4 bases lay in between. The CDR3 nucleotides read TGTGCCAGCAGCCAAGATTTTAATGAGCAGTTCTTC. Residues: CASSQDFNEQFF.

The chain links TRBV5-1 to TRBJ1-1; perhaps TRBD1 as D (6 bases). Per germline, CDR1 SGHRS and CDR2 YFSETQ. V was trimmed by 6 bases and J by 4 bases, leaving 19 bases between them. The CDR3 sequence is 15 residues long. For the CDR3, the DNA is TGCGCCAGCATGGAGGGAGACGGGGGGCCCACTGAAGCTTTCTTT. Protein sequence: CASMEGDGGPTEAFF.

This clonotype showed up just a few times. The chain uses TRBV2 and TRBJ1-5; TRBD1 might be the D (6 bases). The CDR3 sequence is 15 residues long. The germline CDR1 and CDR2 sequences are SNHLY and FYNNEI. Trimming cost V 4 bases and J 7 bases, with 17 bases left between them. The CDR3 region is CASSGLEGGGQPQHF. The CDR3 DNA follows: TGTGCCAGCAGTGGGTTGGAGGGGGGTGGGCAGCCCCAGCATTTT.

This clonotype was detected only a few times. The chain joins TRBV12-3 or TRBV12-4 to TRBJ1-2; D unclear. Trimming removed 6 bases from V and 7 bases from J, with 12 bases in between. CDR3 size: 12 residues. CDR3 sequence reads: CASRFSSSGYTF. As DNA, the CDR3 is TGTGCCAGCAGGTTTTCGAGCTCTGGCTACACCTTC.

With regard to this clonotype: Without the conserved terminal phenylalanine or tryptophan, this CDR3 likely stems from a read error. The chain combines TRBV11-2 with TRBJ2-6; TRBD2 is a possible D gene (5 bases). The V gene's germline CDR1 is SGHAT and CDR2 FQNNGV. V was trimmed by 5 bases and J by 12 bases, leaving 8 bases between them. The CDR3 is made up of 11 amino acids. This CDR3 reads CASSPGSVLTS. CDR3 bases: TGTGCCAGCAGCCCGGGATCCGTCCTGACTTCC.

The CDR3, as DNA: TGCGCCAGCAGCCCACGGACCGGGGGCAGTGAGACCCAGTACTTC. The encoded protein is CASSPRTGGSETQYF. The rearrangement uses TRBV5-1 and TRBJ2-5; D tentatively fits TRBD1 or TRBD2 (6 bases each). The germline V gene has CDR1 SGHRS and CDR2 YFSETQ. The CDR3 consists of 15 residues. The V end was cut by 4 bases, the J end by 5 bases, with 18 bases between.

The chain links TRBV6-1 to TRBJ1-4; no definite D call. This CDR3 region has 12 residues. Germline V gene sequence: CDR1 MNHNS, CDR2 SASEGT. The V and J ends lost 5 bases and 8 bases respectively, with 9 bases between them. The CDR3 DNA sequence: TGTGCCAGCAGTAAGCATCGAGAAAAACTGTTTTTT. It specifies CASSKHREKLFF.

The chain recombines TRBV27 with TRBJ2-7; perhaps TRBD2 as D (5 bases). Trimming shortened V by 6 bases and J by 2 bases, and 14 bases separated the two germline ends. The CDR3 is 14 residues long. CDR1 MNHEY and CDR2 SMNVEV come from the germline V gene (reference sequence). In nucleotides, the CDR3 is TGTGCCAGCAGCCCCACCAGTAGCGCCTACGAGCAGTACTTC. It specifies CASSPTSSAYEQYF.

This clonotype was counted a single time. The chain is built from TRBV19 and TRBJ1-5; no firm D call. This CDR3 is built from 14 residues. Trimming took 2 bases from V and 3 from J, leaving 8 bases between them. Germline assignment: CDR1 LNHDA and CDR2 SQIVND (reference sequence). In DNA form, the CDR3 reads TGTGCCAGTAGTATACGGGGAAACAATCAGCCCCAGCATTTT. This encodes CASSIRGNNQPQHF.

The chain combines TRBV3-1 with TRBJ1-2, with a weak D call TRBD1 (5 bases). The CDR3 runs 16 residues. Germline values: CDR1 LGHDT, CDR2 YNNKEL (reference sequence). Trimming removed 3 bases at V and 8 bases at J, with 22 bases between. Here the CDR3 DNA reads TGTGCCAGCAGCCAGGCCTGGGACTTCTTAAACGGGGGCTACACCTTC. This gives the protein CASSQAWDFLNGGYTF.

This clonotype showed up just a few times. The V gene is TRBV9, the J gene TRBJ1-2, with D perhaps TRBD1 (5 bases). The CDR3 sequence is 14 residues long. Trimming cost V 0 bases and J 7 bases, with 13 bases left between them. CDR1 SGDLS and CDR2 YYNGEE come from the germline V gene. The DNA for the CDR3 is TGTGCCAGCAGCGTAGGAGCAGGGAATAGTGGCTACACCTTC. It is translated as CASSVGAGNSGYTF.

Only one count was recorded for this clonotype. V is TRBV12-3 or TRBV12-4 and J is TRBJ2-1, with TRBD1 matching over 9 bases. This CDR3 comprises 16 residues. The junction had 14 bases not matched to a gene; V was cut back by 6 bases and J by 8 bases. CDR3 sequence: CASSLSGTGTEYEQFF. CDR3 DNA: TGTGCCAGCAGCTTATCCGGGACAGGGACCGAGTATGAGCAGTTCTTC.

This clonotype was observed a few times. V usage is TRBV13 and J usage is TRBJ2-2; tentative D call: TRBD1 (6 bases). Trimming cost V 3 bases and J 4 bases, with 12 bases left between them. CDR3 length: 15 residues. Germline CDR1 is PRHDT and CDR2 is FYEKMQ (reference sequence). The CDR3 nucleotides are TGTGCCAGCAGCTTGTCCAGGGGAGTCACCGGGGAGCTGTTTTTT. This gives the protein CASSLSRGVTGELFF.

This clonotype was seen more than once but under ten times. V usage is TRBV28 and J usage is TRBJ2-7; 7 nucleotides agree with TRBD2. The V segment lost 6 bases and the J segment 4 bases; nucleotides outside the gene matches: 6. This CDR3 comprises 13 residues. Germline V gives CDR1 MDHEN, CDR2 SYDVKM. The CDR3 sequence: CASRNPSGYEQYF. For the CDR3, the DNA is TGTGCCAGCAGGAATCCTAGCGGATACGAGCAGTACTTC.

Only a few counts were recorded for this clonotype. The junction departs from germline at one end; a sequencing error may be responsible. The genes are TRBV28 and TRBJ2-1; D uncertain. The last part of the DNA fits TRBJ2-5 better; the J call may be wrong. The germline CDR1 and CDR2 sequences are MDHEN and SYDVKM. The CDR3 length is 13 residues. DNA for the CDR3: TGTGCCAGCAGCTTATCCGGGTTTCAGACCCAGTACTTC. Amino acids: CASSLSGFQTQYF.

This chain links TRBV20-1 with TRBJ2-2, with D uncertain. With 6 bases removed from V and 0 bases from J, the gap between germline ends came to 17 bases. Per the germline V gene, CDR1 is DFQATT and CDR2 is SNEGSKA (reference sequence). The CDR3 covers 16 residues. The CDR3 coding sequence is TGCAGTGCCACCCCTCATGGGTCGGCGAACACCGGGGAGCTGTTTTTT. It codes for CSATPHGSANTGELFF.

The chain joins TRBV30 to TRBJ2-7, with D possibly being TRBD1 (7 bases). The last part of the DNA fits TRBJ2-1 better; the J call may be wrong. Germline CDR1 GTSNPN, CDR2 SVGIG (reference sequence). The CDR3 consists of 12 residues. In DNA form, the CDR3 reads TGTGCCTGGAGTAGCAGGGGGGATGAGCAGTTCTTC. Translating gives CAWSSRGDEQFF.